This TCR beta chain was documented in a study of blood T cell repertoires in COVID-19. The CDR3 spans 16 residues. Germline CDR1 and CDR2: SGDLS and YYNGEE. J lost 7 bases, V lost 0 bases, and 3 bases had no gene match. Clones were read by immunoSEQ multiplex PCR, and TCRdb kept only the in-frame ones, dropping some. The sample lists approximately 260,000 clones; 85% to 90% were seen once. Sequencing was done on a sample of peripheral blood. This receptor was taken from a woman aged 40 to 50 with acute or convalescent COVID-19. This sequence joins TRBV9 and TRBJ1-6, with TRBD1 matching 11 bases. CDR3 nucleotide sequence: TGTGCCAGCAGCGTAGATGGACAGGGGGCGAATTCACCCCTCCACTTT. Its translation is CASSVDGQGANSPLHF.